These 20 T cell receptor beta chains share one sample of origin, sequenced in a study of OX40 agonist ivuxolimab in advanced cancers. The repertoire was sequenced with immunoSEQ multiplex PCR; TCRdb's copy has only in-frame clones and lacks some. The table has under 75,000 clones, about 93% seen once. The material was CD4+ or CD8+ T cells sorted from blood, obtained in a trial of the OX40 agonist ivuxolimab. The source is an adult with an advanced solid tumor such as melanoma, head and neck, liver or kidney cancer.

The rearrangement joins TRBV5-1 to TRBJ2-3; the match to TRBD2 covers 11 bases. Trimming took 5 bases from V and 5 from J; bases not matched to a gene: 1. From germline, CDR1 is SGHRS and CDR2 YFSETQ. This CDR3 is 13 amino acids long. CDR3 residues: CASSLAGGDTQYF. The CDR3, as DNA: TGCGCCAGCAGTCTAGCGGGAGGAGATACGCAGTATTTT.

The CDR3 loop reads CASSYSGTGSYEQYF. In DNA, the CDR3 is TGTGCCAGCAGTTACTCGGGTACGGGCTCCTACGAGCAGTACTTC. The rearrangement uses TRBV6-6 and TRBJ2-7; no reliable D call. This CDR3 spans 15 amino acids. Trimming took off 0 bases at V and 0 bases at J, with 9 bases between the two ends. From germline, CDR1 is MNHNY and CDR2 SVGAGI (reference sequence).

The chain carries TRBV11-2 and TRBJ2-1, with TRBD2 matching over 9 bases. CDR1 is SGHAT and CDR2 is FQNNGV in the germline V gene. V trimming: 8 bases; J trimming: 6 bases; junction bases outside the gene matches: 11. CDR3 length: 15 amino acids. In nucleotides, the CDR3 is TGTGCCAGCGAGCAGCCGCTAGCGGGGACCAATGAGCAGTTCTTC. Translation gives CASEQPLAGTNEQFF.

As regards this clone: Other nucleotide sequences in the sample specify the same CDR3. The V and J genes are TRBV13 and TRBJ2-7, with D hard to call. The length of the CDR3 is 12 residues. The ends were cut back, 5 bases at V and 0 bases at J, with 5 bases in the middle. Germline CDR1 is PRHDT and CDR2 is FYEKMQ (reference sequence). The CDR3 coding sequence is TGTGCCAGCAGCATCAGCTCCTACGAGCAGTACTTC. This sequence encodes CASSISSYEQYF. Combining the CDR3 with reference TRBV13 and TRBJ2-7 gives the whole variable domain AAGVIQSPRHLIKEKRETATLKCYPIPRHDTVYWYQQGPGQDPQFLISFYEKMQSDKGSIPDRFSAQQFSDYHSELNMSSLELGDSALYFCASSISSYEQYFGPGTRLTVT.

V gene TRBV7-9 combines with J gene TRBJ2-1; D is undetermined. This CDR3 has 15 residues. V lost 3 bases to trimming and J lost 0 bases, with 9 bases between them. Germline V gene data show CDR1 as SEHNR and CDR2 as FQNEAQ (reference sequence). The DNA of the CDR3 is TGTGCCAGCAGCTTGGGCCGACACTCCTACAATGAGCAGTTCTTC. Protein product: CASSLGRHSYNEQFF.

The CDR3 protein is CASSGGPGSSYEQYF. DNA of the CDR3: TGTGCCAGTAGTGGTGGGCCAGGGAGCTCCTACGAGCAGTACTTC. This sequence joins TRBV19 and TRBJ2-7; either TRBD1 or TRBD2 may supply D (5 bases each). The CDR3 has 15 amino acids. V shed 5 bases and J shed 0 bases, with 14 bases lying between them. Germline values: CDR1 LNHDA, CDR2 SQIVND (reference sequence).

The V and J genes are TRBV9 and TRBJ1-1; 10 bases map to TRBD1. Germline-derived CDR1 and CDR2 are SGDLS and YYNGEE. The V gene end was trimmed by 3 bases and the J gene end by 0 bases; junction bases not matched to a gene: 5. CDR3 length: 16 amino acids. CDR3 DNA sequence: TGTGCCAGCAGCGCCGGGACAGGGGTAATGAACACTGAAGCTTTCTTT. This translates into CASSAGTGVMNTEAFF.

The rearrangement uses TRBV4-1 and TRBJ1-6; 8 nucleotides align to TRBD1. V gave up 0 bases and J gave up 7 bases; unmatched junction bases: 8. This CDR3 has 17 amino acids. Per germline, CDR1 MGHRA and CDR2 YSYEKL. The CDR3 region is CASSQDDLGQGNSPLHF. The CDR3 DNA is TGCGCCAGCAGCCAAGATGATCTCGGACAGGGAAATTCACCCCTCCACTTT.

This rearrangement joins TRBV4-1 to TRBJ1-1, with unresolved D. V was pared by 3 bases and J by 4 bases, with 6 bases between. This CDR3 region has 12 residues. Looked up from germline, CDR1 is MGHRA and CDR2 is YSYEKL. The CDR3 spells CASSHIATEAFF. The CDR3 bases are TGCGCCAGCAGCCACATCGCCACTGAAGCTTTCTTT.

The V call is TRBV14, the J call TRBJ2-5; possibly TRBD2 for D (6 bases). Germline CDR1 is SGHDN and CDR2 is FVKESK. The CDR3 spans 15 residues. Trimming removed 3 bases at V and 1 base at J, with 12 bases between. The DNA of the CDR3 is TGTGCCAGCAGCCATAGCACGGGAGTCCAAGAGACCCAGTACTTC. Protein product: CASSHSTGVQETQYF.

This clone is a singleton in its sample. V and J are TRBV11-1 and TRBJ2-7; D is unclear. V shed 0 bases and J shed 0 bases, with 12 bases lying between them. Germline V CDR1 and CDR2: SGHAT, FQDESV (reference sequence). This CDR3 is 16 amino acids long. The CDR3 protein is CASSLAHDPSSYEQYF. For the CDR3, the DNA is TGTGCCAGCAGCTTAGCGCACGACCCAAGCTCCTACGAGCAGTACTTC.

The chain is built from TRBV6-1 and TRBJ1-5; no clear D gene. Germline CDR1 MNHNS, CDR2 SASEGT. Trimming left V 3 bases short and J 0 bases short, with 12 bases between. The CDR3 length is 16 residues. CDR3: CASSESSPYSNQPQHF. The CDR3 nucleotides read TGTGCCAGCAGTGAGTCCAGTCCTTATAGCAATCAGCCCCAGCATTTT.

This clone was seen a single time. This sequence joins TRBV6-6 and TRBJ2-7; D is uncertain. The CDR3 runs to 15 residues. Trimming pared 0 bases from V and 5 bases from J, leaving 14 bases between. CDR1 is MNHNY, CDR2 SVGAGI, per germline (reference sequence). CDR3 sequence reads: CASSYSITAVDEQYF. The CDR3 DNA sequence: TGTGCCAGCAGTTACTCGATTACGGCTGTAGACGAGCAGTACTTC.

This chain connects TRBV30 to TRBJ2-7; 11 positions match TRBD1. V lost 0 bases, J lost 4 bases, and 2 bases stayed unmatched. The CDR3 consists of 14 residues. Germline assignment: CDR1 GTSNPN and CDR2 SVGIG (reference sequence). This CDR3 reads CAWSVGQGAYEQYF. The CDR3 bases are TGTGCCTGGAGTGTTGGACAGGGGGCGTACGAGCAGTACTTC.

Remarks on this clone: The junction shows a germline mismatch at one end, possibly a read error. V and J are TRBV7-7 and TRBJ2-5; D is possibly TRBD2 (5 bases). The germline CDR1 and CDR2 sequences are SSHAT and FNYEAQ (reference sequence). This CDR3 comprises 14 residues. As DNA, the CDR3 is TGTGCTAGCAGCTTAGCAGGAGGTTGGGAGACCCAGTACTTC. Translating it yields CASSLAGGWETQYF.

CDR3 protein: CASSPGLAAPIETQYF. CDR3 DNA: TGTGCCAGCAGCCCCGGACTAGCGGCTCCAATAGAGACCCAGTACTTC. V usage is TRBV7-3 and J usage is TRBJ2-5; 10 bases agree with TRBD2. In germline, CDR1 is SGHTA, CDR2 FQGTGA. CDR3 length: 16 residues. V was pared by 5 bases and J by 4 bases, with 10 bases of the junction left unmatched.

The chain employs TRBV10-3 and TRBJ2-5; possible D gene TRBD1, 6 bases. Germline lookup yields CDR1 ENHRY and CDR2 SYGVKD. V shed 10 bases and J shed 1 base, with 10 bases lying between them. This CDR3 spans 12 amino acids. CDR3: CASDRRQETQYF. CDR3 in DNA: TGTGCCAGCGACAGGCGCCAAGAGACCCAGTACTTC.

This sequence joins TRBV19 and TRBJ2-3; perhaps TRBD2 as D (5 bases). The V end was cut by 4 bases, the J end by 4 bases, with 6 bases between. The CDR3 has 12 residues. Germline V lookup: CDR1 LNHDA, CDR2 SQIVND (reference sequence). The CDR3 bases are TGTGCCAGTAGTACGAGGGCAGATACGCAGTATTTT. The encoded protein is CASSTRADTQYF.

With regard to this clone: Relative to the germline gene, one junction end is altered; a read error may explain this. The rearrangement uses TRBV6-1 and TRBJ1-1; D remains ambiguous. CDR3 length: 12 amino acids. Germline V gene lookup returns CDR1 MNHNS and CDR2 SASEGT. The CDR3 loop reads CAGRSMNTEAFF. The CDR3 DNA reads as TGTGCCGGCAGATCTATGAACACTGAAGCTTTCTTT.

The chain joins TRBV30 to TRBJ2-7; D is undetermined. V lost 2 bases and J 5 bases, leaving 13 bases between the germline ends. The germline V gene has CDR1 GTSNPN and CDR2 SVGIG (reference sequence). The CDR3 runs 13 residues. Written as DNA, the CDR3 is TGTGCCTGGAGTCTGGGTTCGGCGAACGAGCAGTACTTC. Encoded protein: CAWSLGSANEQYF. The full variable domain, completed using reference TRBV30 and TRBJ2-7, is SQTIHQWPATLVQPVGSPLSLECTVEGTSNPNLYWYRQAAGRGLQLLFYSVGIGQISSEVPQNLSASRPQDRQFILSSKKLLLSDSGFYLCAWSLGSANEQYFGPGTRLTVT.